This T cell receptor beta chain is drawn from a study of cytomegalovirus exposure and HLA in healthy donors. Study results and caveats: Using the classifier, cytomegalovirus status was reportedly diagnosed with high specificity and sensitivity. Through in vitro validation, three CMV-associated chains were shown to be specific for CMV antigens. A later analysis showed that HLA-associated TCR beta chains had undergone more clonal expansion than equally common others.

Concerning this clone itself: Its antigen is unknown.

This CDR3 is 14 amino acids long. Looked up from germline, CDR1 is SGHTA and CDR2 is FQGNSA. With 8 bases clipped from V and 7 bases from J, the junction kept 8 bases outside the gene matches. PCR used 60 Vbeta primers and 13 Jbeta primers. Original processing methods: A later analysis tallied about 80 million unique TCR beta chains, about 9.9 million of them shared. The data were produced by immunoSEQ multiplex PCR, yet TCRdb's version contains in-frame clones alone and is incomplete. That table is the source of V, J and clone size, and D and trimming were worked out from the DNA. The sample includes over 100,000 clones, around 78% of them seen just once.

Input material: PBMCs. This TCR was recovered from a man in his forties or fifties in good health and CMV-seronegative. V and J are TRBV7-2 and TRBJ2-7; 13 nucleotides align to TRBD2. The CDR3: CASGTSGGVGEQYF. In nucleotides, the CDR3 is TGTGCCAGCGGAACTAGCGGGGGGGTGGGGGAGCAGTACTTC.